These 29 T cell receptor beta chains were sequenced from one sample in a study of T-cell reconstitution after alpha-beta-depleted transplantation in children. The TCRbeta library was prepared with unique molecular identifiers. Using its own MiXCR run on the PCR reads, TCRdb lists one record per CDR3 protein. The data hold roughly 790,000 distinct CDR3 sequences, with roughly 16% observed a single time. The sample in question was PBMCs, mostly from graft donor cells, obtained 360 days after TCRalphabeta/CD19-depleted stem cell transplant. These receptors originate from a male patient younger than 18 who had a stem cell transplant for acute lymphoblastic leukemia, so the T cells may come from the graft donor.

This clonotype was found a few times. The CDR3 region is CASSEGHGHRTYEQYF. CDR3 DNA: TGTGCCAGCAGCGAGGGCCATGGACACCGGACCTACGAGCAGTACTTC. The chain couples TRBV9 to TRBJ2-7, with a tentative D call TRBD1 (5 bases). The V gene lost 3 bases and the J gene lost 2 bases, with 18 bases spanning the gap. CDR1 is SGDLS, CDR2 YYNGEE, per germline. The CDR3 is made up of 16 amino acids.

This clonotype was recorded at least ten times. The V gene is TRBV5-1, the J gene TRBJ1-1; D uncertain. The V end was cut by 0 bases, the J end by 3 bases, with 9 bases between. Germline loops: CDR1 SGHRS, CDR2 YFSETQ. The CDR3 totals 14 residues. The CDR3 loop is CASSLVRGYTEAFF. The CDR3 DNA reads TGCGCCAGCAGCTTGGTACGCGGGTACACTGAAGCTTTCTTT. The whole variable domain, filled in from reference TRBV5-1 and TRBJ1-1, reads KAGVTQTPRYLIKTRGQQVTLSCSPISGHRSVSWYQQTPGQGLQFLFEYFSETQRNKGNFPGRFSGRQFSNSRSEMNVSTLELGDSALYLCASSLVRGYTEAFFGQGTRLTVV.

This clonotype showed up just a few times. The chain links TRBV6-5 to TRBJ2-5, with D maybe TRBD2 (6 bases). The CDR3 totals 15 residues. Germline V gives CDR1 MNHEY, CDR2 SVGAGI. The ends were cut back, 1 base at V and 4 bases at J, with 13 bases in the middle. In DNA, the CDR3 is TGTGCCAGCAGTTACTTGCGGGAAGTCGGAGAGACCCAGTACTTC. It translates to CASSYLREVGETQYF.

This clonotype has just a few counts. The chain links TRBV12-3 or TRBV12-4 to TRBJ2-2; D unclear. The CDR3 spans 15 residues. The V end was cut by 6 bases, the J end by 1 base, with 12 bases between. As DNA, the CDR3 is TGTGCCAGCAGCCGCCGCACCGAGAACACCGGGGAGCTGTTTTTT. This encodes CASSRRTENTGELFF.

J is TRBJ2-7 and V is TRBV18, with 7 nucleotides matching TRBD2. The CDR3 totals 13 residues. Germline-derived CDR1 and CDR2 are KGHSH and LQKENI. V gave up 3 bases and J gave up 5 bases; unmatched junction bases: 4. The CDR3 DNA sequence: TGTGCCAGCTCACCGAGGGAGGGCAACGAGCAGTACTTC. This gives the protein CASSPREGNEQYF.

This clonotype was observed a handful of times. This chain uses TRBV29-1 with TRBJ2-7, with 10 nucleotides matching TRBD1. This CDR3 is built from 14 residues. Germline trimming cut 7 bases from V and 1 base from J; bases unmatched to any gene: 7. In germline, CDR1 is SQVTM, CDR2 ANQGSEA. The CDR3 spells CSAKPGQGSYEQYF. The DNA of the CDR3 is TGCAGCGCTAAACCGGGACAGGGGTCCTACGAGCAGTACTTC.

The chain has TRBV5-1 and TRBJ1-1, with D possibly TRBD1 on 5 matching bases. The V end was cut by 4 bases, the J end by 6 bases, with 13 bases between. CDR3 length: 13 amino acids. Germline V gives CDR1 SGHRS, CDR2 YFSETQ. The CDR3 region is CASSGQGRAEAFF. DNA of the CDR3: TGCGCCAGCAGCGGGCAGGGAAGGGCTGAAGCTTTCTTT.

The chain has TRBV2 and TRBJ2-3; D unresolved. The CDR3 consists of 11 residues. The ends were cut back, 7 bases at V and 7 bases at J, with 9 bases in the middle. Germline V CDR1 and CDR2: SNHLY, FYNNEI. The CDR3 nucleotides are TGTGCCAGCATTAAGTCTTATACGCAGTATTTT. It translates to CASIKSYTQYF.

The table lists this clonotype with a few counts. The chain combines TRBV11-2 with TRBJ1-3; D call uncertain. CDR1 is SGHAT, CDR2 FQNNGV, per germline. The germline V and J ends were trimmed by 4 bases and 0 bases, with 13 bases remaining between them. The CDR3 contains 16 residues. The CDR3 loop is CASSSEMSRSGNTIYF. DNA for the CDR3: TGTGCCAGCAGCTCGGAGATGAGCCGCTCTGGAAACACCATATATTTT.

The chain employs TRBV20-1 and TRBJ1-5, with D unclear. Germline values: CDR1 DFQATT, CDR2 SNEGSKA (reference sequence). V was pared by 3 bases and J by 0 bases, with 12 bases between. The length of the CDR3 is 15 residues. This CDR3 is CSARLEQHSNQPQHF. CDR3 nucleotides: TGCAGTGCTAGGCTGGAGCAACATAGCAATCAGCCCCAGCATTTT.

V is TRBV29-1 and J is TRBJ2-2; D call uncertain. This CDR3 has 12 residues. The V end lost 3 bases, the J end lost 6 bases, and 8 bases lay between the germline ends. Germline values: CDR1 SQVTM, CDR2 ANQGSEA. The CDR3 nucleotides read TGCAGCGTTGATCTCGTCCCCGGGGAGCTGTTTTTT. This translates into CSVDLVPGELFF.

The rearrangement links TRBV7-4 to TRBJ2-1; a weak D match, TRBD2 (6 bases). This CDR3 is built from 16 residues. CDR1 is SGHVT and CDR2 is SQSDAQ in the germline V gene. The V gene lost 7 bases and the J gene lost 6 bases, with 22 bases spanning the gap. CDR3 sequence reads: CASIIKGLLPLNEQFF. The CDR3 region has the DNA TGTGCCAGCATCATAAAGGGACTTTTGCCCCTCAATGAGCAGTTCTTC. Using reference TRBV7-4 and TRBJ2-1 for the parts outside the CDR3, the full variable domain is GAGVSQSPRYKVAKRGRDVALRCDSISGHVTLYWYRQTLGQGSEVLTYSQSDAQRDKSGRPSGRFSAERPERSVSTLKIQRTEQGDSAVYLCASIIKGLLPLNEQFFGPGTRLTVL.

V gene TRBV12-3 or TRBV12-4 combines with J gene TRBJ1-5, with a weak D call TRBD1 (6 bases). Trimming took off 6 bases at V and 2 bases at J, with 17 bases between the two ends. There are 16 residues in the CDR3. This CDR3 reads CASSRGGGFGNQPQHF. The CDR3 coding sequence is TGTGCCAGCAGCCGTGGAGGGGGGTTCGGCAATCAGCCCCAGCATTTT.

J is TRBJ2-7 and V is TRBV15, with TRBD2 as a possible D gene (6 bases). The CDR3 covers 16 residues. Trimming took off 0 bases at V and 1 base at J, with 13 bases between the two ends. Germline loops: CDR1 LNHNV, CDR2 YYDKDF (reference sequence). CDR3: CATSRESRGLSYEQYF. Here the CDR3 DNA reads TGTGCCACCAGCAGAGAATCAAGGGGACTTTCCTACGAGCAGTACTTC.

This clonotype was found many times. This sequence joins TRBV6-5 and TRBJ2-5, with 9 positions matching TRBD1. CDR1 and CDR2 (germline): MNHEY, SVGAGI. The J segment lost 5 bases and the V segment lost 4 bases, leaving 8 bases of the junction unmatched. The CDR3 is 15 residues long. In DNA, the CDR3 is TGTGCCAGCAGTTGGGGAACAGGGGGCTACGAGACCCAGTACTTC. Translating gives CASSWGTGGYETQYF.

The chain couples TRBV10-3 to TRBJ2-1, with 11 bases aligning to TRBD2. The V gene end was trimmed by 3 bases and the J gene end by 4 bases; junction bases not matched to a gene: 8. CDR3 length: 17 residues. Germline V lookup: CDR1 ENHRY, CDR2 SYGVKD. The CDR3 sequence: CAISENEGLAEYNEQFF. CDR3 coding DNA: TGTGCCATCAGTGAAAATGAGGGACTAGCGGAGTACAATGAGCAGTTCTTC.

In its sample, this clonotype was seen a few times. The chain carries TRBV12-3 or TRBV12-4 and TRBJ1-2, with 7 bases aligning to TRBD1. The trim removed 11 bases at V and 4 bases at J, leaving 7 bases unmatched. The CDR3 spans 12 residues. CDR3 in amino acids: CAPGRGPYGYTF. The DNA of the CDR3 is TGTGCCCCAGGGAGGGGGCCCTATGGCTACACCTTC.

At least ten counts were recorded for this clonotype. This chain joins TRBV7-9 and TRBJ2-2, with D hard to call. Germline-derived CDR1 and CDR2 are SEHNR and FQNEAQ (reference sequence). The germline V and J ends were trimmed by 2 bases and 6 bases, with 10 bases remaining between them. This CDR3 has 14 amino acids. The CDR3 is CASSLNLKAGELFF. In nucleotides, the CDR3 is TGTGCCAGCAGCTTAAATTTGAAGGCCGGGGAGCTGTTTTTT.

This clonotype was seen a few times. The gene calls are TRBV9 and TRBJ2-1, with D perhaps matching TRBD1 or TRBD2 (6 bases each). CDR1 is SGDLS, CDR2 YYNGEE, per germline. This CDR3 comprises 15 residues. V was pared by 0 bases and J by 5 bases, with 12 bases between. CDR3 residues: CASSVGGRGDNEQFF. The CDR3, as DNA: TGTGCCAGCAGCGTAGGTGGTAGGGGGGACAATGAGCAGTTCTTC. Full variable domain (outside the CDR3, taken from reference TRBV9 and TRBJ2-1): DSGVTQTPKHLITATGQRVTLRCSPRSGDLSVYWYQQSLDQGLQFLIQYYNGEERAKGNILERFSAQQFPDLHSELNLSSLELGDSALYFCASSVGGRGDNEQFFGPGTRLTVL.

This rearrangement joins TRBV27 to TRBJ1-1; TRBD1 agrees at 10 bases. The V and J ends lost 0 bases and 0 bases, in that order; junction bases with no gene match: 7. The CDR3 runs to 18 residues. The V gene's germline CDR1 is MNHEY and CDR2 SMNVEV (reference sequence). The chain's CDR3 is CASSLSRTGGMMNTEAFF. The CDR3 nucleotides read TGTGCCAGCAGTTTATCCCGGACAGGGGGAATGATGAACACTGAAGCTTTCTTT.

The genes are TRBV5-1 and TRBJ2-3; 7 bases are shared with TRBD2. The ends lost 4 bases at V and 6 bases at J; junction bases unmatched: 11. The CDR3 extends over 15 amino acids. CDR1 SGHRS and CDR2 YFSETQ come from the germline V gene. Here the CDR3 DNA reads TGCGCCAGCAGCCCTATAAGCGGGAAGGGGGATACGCAGTATTTT. Translating gives CASSPISGKGDTQYF.

J is TRBJ2-3 and V is TRBV7-2, with D uncertain. CDR1 and CDR2 from the germline V gene are SGHTA and FQGNSA. CDR3 size: 12 residues. Trimming took off 5 bases at V and 6 bases at J, with 9 bases between the two ends. This chain's CDR3 is CASSILPDTQYF. The CDR3 DNA reads TGTGCCAGCAGCATCCTACCGGATACGCAGTATTTT.

This clonotype came up a few times. The J gene is TRBJ2-7, the V gene TRBV20-1, with 8 bases fitting TRBD2. CDR1 and CDR2 (germline): DFQATT, SNEGSKA (reference sequence). The CDR3 sequence is 15 residues long. After removal of 3 bases from V and 5 bases from J, the junction contained 12 bases not matched to a gene. The CDR3 here is CSASSSGGPPHEQYF. CDR3 DNA sequence: TGCAGTGCTAGTTCTTCGGGAGGGCCTCCCCACGAGCAGTACTTC.

The chain recombines TRBV7-8 with TRBJ2-7, with D maybe TRBD1 (6 bases). The germline V and J ends were trimmed by 4 bases and 2 bases, with 6 bases remaining between them. Germline-derived CDR1 and CDR2 are SGHVS and FQNEAQ. There are 12 residues in the CDR3. CDR3 nucleotide sequence: TGTGCCAGCAGCTACAGGGCCTACGAGCAGTACTTC. Encoded protein: CASSYRAYEQYF. Full variable domain (remainder filled in from reference TRBV7-8 and TRBJ2-7): GAGVSQSPRYKVAKRGQDVALRCDPISGHVSLFWYQQALGQGPEFLTYFQNEAQLDKSGLPSDRFFAERPEGSVSTLKIQRTQQEDSAVYLCASSYRAYEQYFGPGTRLTVT.

The rearrangement links TRBV29-1 to TRBJ2-3; D unresolved. Between the trimmed V and J ends, which lost 0 bases and 1 base, there was a span of 11 bases. CDR1 SQVTM and CDR2 ANQGSEA come from the germline V gene. The CDR3 spans 15 residues. The CDR3 loop is CSVEDTRARTDTQYF. CDR3 nucleotide sequence: TGCAGCGTTGAAGATACACGAGCCCGCACAGATACGCAGTATTTT.

This clonotype came up a few times. The chain recombines TRBV7-6 with TRBJ1-1; no clear D. CDR1 and CDR2 from the germline V gene are SGHVS and FNYEAQ. Trimming stripped 0 bases from V and 3 bases from J, with 11 bases between. CDR3 length equals 15 residues. CDR3 DNA sequence: TGTGCCAGCAGCTTAGCGAGCCAACAGTACACTGAAGCTTTCTTT. Amino acids: CASSLASQQYTEAFF.

This rearrangement joins TRBV4-2 to TRBJ2-7, with TRBD2 matching over 7 bases. Germline trimming cut 5 bases from V and 3 bases from J; bases unmatched to any gene: 13. Per the germline V gene, CDR1 is LGHNA and CDR2 is YNFKEQ. The CDR3 covers 16 residues. The CDR3 sequence is CASSTAGRSGNYEQYF. The CDR3 region has the DNA TGTGCCAGCAGCACCGCAGGGAGGAGCGGGAACTACGAGCAGTACTTC.

The rearrangement uses TRBV20-1 and TRBJ2-2; D unresolved. The CDR3 has 14 amino acids. Trimming took 1 base from V and 8 from J, leaving 14 bases between them. Per the germline V gene, CDR1 is DFQATT and CDR2 is SNEGSKA (reference sequence). In DNA form, the CDR3 reads TGCAGTGCTAGAGTCCCTAGTTTGGGGGGGGAGCTGTTTTTT. This gives the protein CSARVPSLGGELFF.

The rearrangement uses TRBV29-1 and TRBJ1-2, with TRBD1 as a possible D gene (5 bases). Trimming removed 3 bases at V and 5 bases at J, with 22 bases between. Germline V gene sequence: CDR1 SQVTM, CDR2 ANQGSEA. CDR3 size: 16 residues. For the CDR3, the DNA is TGCAGCGTTGACACGCGTTCGGTGGGGCTGGCATATGGCTACACCTTC. Protein: CSVDTRSVGLAYGYTF.